This TCR beta chain was captured in a study of blood T cells in healthy people across ages. Then a second PCR, running roughly 7 to 11 cycles, was carried out with a sample-barcoded 5' primer and a J-beta primer mix. From the 5' RACE reads, TCRdb called clonotypes with MiXCR, one entry per CDR3 protein. The sample includes 650,000 to 900,000 distinct CDR3 sequences, around 62% seen only once; the top ten take around 30%. The length of the CDR3 is 18 residues. Germline V gene data show CDR1 as LGHNA and CDR2 as YSLEER. The V and J genes are TRBV4-3 and TRBJ2-5, with D maybe TRBD2 (6 bases). The DNA end is more similar to TRBJ2-7, so the J call may be wrong. Sequencing input: blood. This clonotype originated in a man aged 30 to 45 in good health. CDR3 loop: CASSQESSVGTVTYEQYF. The CDR3 DNA follows: TGCGCCAGCAGCCAAGAGTCGAGCGTTGGGACTGTTACCTACGAGCAGTACTTC.